Described below is a single T cell receptor beta chain sequence and its context. The CDR3 covers 13 residues. Germline loops: CDR1 GTSNPN, CDR2 SVGIG (reference sequence). V lost 8 bases and J lost 1, with 14 bases in between. Repertoires were generated with immunoSEQ multiplex PCR, while TCRdb's copy carries only in-frame clones and drops some. Altogether around 40,000 clones are present, approximately 80% being singletons, with the ten largest covering 20% to 25%. This sample is part of a study of OX40 agonist ivuxolimab in advanced cancers. The chain is built from TRBV30 and TRBJ1-1; D is possibly TRBD1 (5 bases). This clonotype was sampled from an adult with an advanced solid tumor such as melanoma, head and neck, liver or kidney cancer. The sample here was CD4+ or CD8+ T cells sorted from blood, taken in a trial of the OX40 agonist ivuxolimab. CDR3 region: CAHKGVTNTEAFF. The CDR3 DNA reads TGTGCCCATAAAGGGGTGACGAACACTGAAGCTTTCTTT.